This T cell receptor beta chain was recorded in a study of CD8 T cells in ankylosing spondylitis. Quantitative molecular-barcoded 5'-RACE generated the TCR beta libraries. TCRdb recomputed calls from the 5' RACE reads with MiXCR, one row per CDR3 protein. This sample carries roughly 220,000 distinct CDR3 sequences, roughly a tenth of them seen once, and the ten largest clones take 21%. The CDR3 consists of 14 residues. V was pared by 4 bases and J by 4 bases, with 3 bases of the junction left unmatched. In germline, CDR1 is SGHDT, CDR2 YYEEEE. Study results and caveats: Matched ankylosing spondylitis synovial fluid reportedly showed significant enrichment of disease-linked clones.

As regards this clonotype: Antigen unknown.

The clonotype originates from a male donor with ankylosing spondylitis or in good health (not recorded which). The rearrangement joins TRBV5-6 to TRBJ1-1, with 11 bases lining up with TRBD1. Sequencing was done on a sample of blood, either unsorted or a sorted T cell fraction (not recorded which). The CDR3 coding sequence is TGTGCCAGCAGCACGGACAGGGGGCCCACTGAAGCTTTCTTT. Translation: CASSTDRGPTEAFF.